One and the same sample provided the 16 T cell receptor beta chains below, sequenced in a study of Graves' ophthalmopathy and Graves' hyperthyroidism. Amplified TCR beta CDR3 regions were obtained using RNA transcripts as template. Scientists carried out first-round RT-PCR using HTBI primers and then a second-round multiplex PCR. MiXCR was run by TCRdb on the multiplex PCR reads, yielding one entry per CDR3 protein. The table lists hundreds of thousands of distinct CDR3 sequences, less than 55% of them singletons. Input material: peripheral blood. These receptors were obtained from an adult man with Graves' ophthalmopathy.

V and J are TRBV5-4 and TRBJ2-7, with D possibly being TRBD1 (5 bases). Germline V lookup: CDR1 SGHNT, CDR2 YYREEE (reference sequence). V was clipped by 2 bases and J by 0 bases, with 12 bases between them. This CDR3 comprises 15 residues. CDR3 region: CASSLGWQGSYEQYF. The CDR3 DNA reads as TGTGCCAGCAGCTTAGGTTGGCAGGGCTCCTACGAGCAGTACTTC.

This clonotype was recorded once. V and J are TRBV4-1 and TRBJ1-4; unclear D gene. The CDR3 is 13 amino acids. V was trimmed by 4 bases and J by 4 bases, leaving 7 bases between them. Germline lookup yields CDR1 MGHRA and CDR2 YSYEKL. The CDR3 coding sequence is TGCGCCAGCAGCCGGGATCTTAATGAAAAACTGTTTTTT. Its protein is CASSRDLNEKLFF.

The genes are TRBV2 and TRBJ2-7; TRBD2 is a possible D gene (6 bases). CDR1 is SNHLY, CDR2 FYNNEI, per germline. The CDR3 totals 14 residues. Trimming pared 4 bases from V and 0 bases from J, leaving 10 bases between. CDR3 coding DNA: TGTGCCAGCAGTGCCAGGACTACCTCCTACGAGCAGTACTTC. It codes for CASSARTTSYEQYF.

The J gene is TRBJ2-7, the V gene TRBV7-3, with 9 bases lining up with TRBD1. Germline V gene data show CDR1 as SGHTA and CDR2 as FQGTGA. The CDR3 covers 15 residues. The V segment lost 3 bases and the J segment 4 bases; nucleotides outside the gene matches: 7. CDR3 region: CASSLSGQGMYEQYF. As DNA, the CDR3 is TGTGCCAGCAGCTTGTCGGGACAGGGCATGTACGAGCAGTACTTC.

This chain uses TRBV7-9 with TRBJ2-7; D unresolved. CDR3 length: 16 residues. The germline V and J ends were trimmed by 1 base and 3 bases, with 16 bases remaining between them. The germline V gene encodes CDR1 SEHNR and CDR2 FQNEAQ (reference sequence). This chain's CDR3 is CASSLVSASYGYEQYF. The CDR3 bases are TGTGCCAGCAGCTTAGTCTCAGCGTCATACGGCTACGAGCAGTACTTC.

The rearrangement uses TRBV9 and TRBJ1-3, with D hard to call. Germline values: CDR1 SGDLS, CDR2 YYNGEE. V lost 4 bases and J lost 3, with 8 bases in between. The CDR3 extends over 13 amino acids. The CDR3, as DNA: TGTGCCAGCAGCCCTGCGCTTGGAAACACCATATATTTT. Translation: CASSPALGNTIYF.

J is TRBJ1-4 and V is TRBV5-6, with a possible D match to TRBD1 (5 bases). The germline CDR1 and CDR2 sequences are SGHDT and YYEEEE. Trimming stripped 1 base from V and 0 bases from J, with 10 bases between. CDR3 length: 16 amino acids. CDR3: CASSLPGTATNEKLFF. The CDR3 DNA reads TGTGCCAGCAGCTTGCCGGGGACCGCAACTAATGAAAAACTGTTTTTT.

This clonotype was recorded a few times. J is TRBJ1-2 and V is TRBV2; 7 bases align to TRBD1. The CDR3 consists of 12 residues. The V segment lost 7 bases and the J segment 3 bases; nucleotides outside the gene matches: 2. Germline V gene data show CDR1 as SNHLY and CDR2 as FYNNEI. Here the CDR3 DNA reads TGTGCCAGCATCGACAGGGACTATGGCTACACCTTC. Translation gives CASIDRDYGYTF.

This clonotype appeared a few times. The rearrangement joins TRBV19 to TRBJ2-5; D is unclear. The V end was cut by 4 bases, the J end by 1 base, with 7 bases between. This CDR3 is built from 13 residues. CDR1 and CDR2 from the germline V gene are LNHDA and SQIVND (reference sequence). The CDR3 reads CASSRAVQETQYF. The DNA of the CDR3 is TGTGCCAGTAGTAGGGCAGTCCAAGAGACCCAGTACTTC.

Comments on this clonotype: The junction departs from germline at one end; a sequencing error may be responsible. CDR3 nucleotide sequence: TGTGCCAGCAGTGAAACGGGAGCTCAGCCCCAGCATTTT. Translation gives CASSETGAQPQHF. V is TRBV10-2 and J is TRBJ1-5, with unresolved D. CDR1 and CDR2 from the germline V gene are WSHSY and SAAADI. The CDR3 length is 13 residues.

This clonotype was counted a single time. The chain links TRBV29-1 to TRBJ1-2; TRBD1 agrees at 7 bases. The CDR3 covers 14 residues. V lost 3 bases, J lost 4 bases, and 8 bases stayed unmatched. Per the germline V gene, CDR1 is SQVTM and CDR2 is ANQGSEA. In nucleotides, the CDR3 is TGCAGCGTTGATCCACGCGGGACAGTCTATGGCTACACCTTC. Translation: CSVDPRGTVYGYTF.

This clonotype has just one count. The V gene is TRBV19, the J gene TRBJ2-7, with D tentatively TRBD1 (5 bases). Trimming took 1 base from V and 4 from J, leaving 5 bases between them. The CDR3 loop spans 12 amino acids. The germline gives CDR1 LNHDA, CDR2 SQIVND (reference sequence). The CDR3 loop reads CASSIAGYEQYF. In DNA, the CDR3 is TGTGCCAGTAGTATAGCAGGGTACGAGCAGTACTTC.

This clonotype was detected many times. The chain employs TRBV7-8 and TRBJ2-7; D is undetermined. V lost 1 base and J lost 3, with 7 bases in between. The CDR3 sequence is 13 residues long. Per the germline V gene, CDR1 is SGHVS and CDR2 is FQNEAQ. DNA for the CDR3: TGTGCCAGCAGCTTAGAAAGAGTCTACGAGCAGTACTTC. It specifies CASSLERVYEQYF.

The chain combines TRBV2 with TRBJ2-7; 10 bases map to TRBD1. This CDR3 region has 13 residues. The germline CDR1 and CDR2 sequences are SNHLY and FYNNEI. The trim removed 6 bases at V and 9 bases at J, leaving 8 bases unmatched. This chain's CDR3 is CASSRDRGWGQYF. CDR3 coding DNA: TGTGCCAGCAGCAGGGACAGGGGATGGGGGCAGTACTTC.

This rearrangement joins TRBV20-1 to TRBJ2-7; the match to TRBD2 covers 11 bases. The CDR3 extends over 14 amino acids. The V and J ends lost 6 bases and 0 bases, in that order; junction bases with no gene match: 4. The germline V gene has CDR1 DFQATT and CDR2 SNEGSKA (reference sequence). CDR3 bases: TGCAGTGCCCCTCTAGCGGGGGGCTCCTACGAGCAGTACTTC. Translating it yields CSAPLAGGSYEQYF.

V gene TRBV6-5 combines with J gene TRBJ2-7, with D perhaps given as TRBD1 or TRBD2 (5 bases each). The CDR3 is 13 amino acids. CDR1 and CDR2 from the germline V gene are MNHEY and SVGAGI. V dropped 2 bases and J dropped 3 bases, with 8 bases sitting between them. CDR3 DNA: TGTGCCAGCAGTTACGAGGGGAACTACGAGCAGTACTTC. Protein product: CASSYEGNYEQYF.